Listed below are T cell receptor beta chains from one sample, sequenced in a study of blood T cell repertoires in COVID-19. Clones were read by immunoSEQ multiplex PCR, and TCRdb kept only the in-frame ones, dropping some. The table lists 150,000 or so clones, roughly 93% of them singletons. Sequenced sample: peripheral blood. The receptors here all came from a man aged 18-30 years with acute or convalescent COVID-19. Both conserved end residues are part of each CDR3. The D gene is left open where the match is weak. Not all rows give a size; the values are once, few, many and, for expanded clones, a class.

size,J,V,D,DNA,CDR3
-,TRBJ1-2,TRBV25-1,TRBD1,TGTGCCAGCAGTGAATCGGGGGGACAGGGGGCGTCTGGCTACACCTTC,CASSESGGQGASGYTF
-,TRBJ1-2,TRBV2,-,TGTGCCAGCAGCCAGTTGCGGACAGCCACTTACTATGGCTACACCTTC,CASSQLRTATYYGYTF
-,TRBJ1-2,TRBV5-6,-,TGTGCCAGCAGCTTGGTCGCCAGGGAGGGCTATGGCTACACCTTC,CASSLVAREGYGYTF
-,TRBJ2-7,TRBV24-1,-,TGTGCCACCCTCGACAGGCCTTTCTCCTACGAGCAGTACTTC,CATLDRPFSYEQYF
-,TRBJ1-5,TRBV5-6,-,TGTGCCAGCAGCTTTGGAGATAGCAATCAGCCCCAGCATTTT,CASSFGDSNQPQHF
-,TRBJ2-6,TRBV9,TRBD1,TGTGCCAGCAGCGCGACAGGGCACTCTGGGGCCAACGTCCTGACTTTC,CASSATGHSGANVLTF
few,TRBJ1-1,TRBV5-1,-,TGCGCCAGCAGTTCCCAGGGATACACTGAAGCTTTCTTT,CASSSQGYTEAFF
-,TRBJ2-5,TRBV15,TRBD1,TGTGCCACCAGCAACCGGGACAGCCACGAGACCCAGTACTTC,CATSNRDSHETQYF
-,TRBJ1-6,TRBV7-9,-,TGTGCCAGCAGCTTACGGGGGGATAATTCACCCCTCCACTTT,CASSLRGDNSPLHF
-,TRBJ1-1,TRBV10-3,-,TGTGCCATCGGTCAGGGGATGAACACTGAAGCTTTCTTT,CAIGQGMNTEAFF
-,TRBJ1-1,TRBV6-5,-,TGTGCCAGCAGTCCACAGGGAGTTGCGAACACTGAAGCTTTCTTT,CASSPQGVANTEAFF
-,TRBJ2-3,TRBV5-1,-,TGCGCCAGCAGCTTGGTCAGGGGTAGCACAGATACGCAGTATTTT,CASSLVRGSTDTQYF
-,TRBJ1-1,TRBV6-6,-,TGTGCCAGCAATCGGATCCAGGGGTTAGGGGTGAACACTGAAGCTTTCTTT,CASNRIQGLGVNTEAFF
-,TRBJ1-5,TRBV6-5,-,TGTGCCAGCAAACGAGAGAGTAGCAATCAGCCCCAGCATTTT,CASKRESSNQPQHF
-,TRBJ1-1,TRBV6-4,TRBD1,TGTGCCAGCAGTGTCCACAGGGGGCTTAGGACCACTGAAGCTTTCTTT,CASSVHRGLRTTEAFF
-,TRBJ2-7,TRBV3-1/TRBV3-2,TRBD1,TGTGCCAGCAGCCATCCGTCAGGGGGTCTCTACGAGCAGTACTTC,CASSHPSGGLYEQYF
-,TRBJ2-1,TRBV19,TRBD1,TGTGCCAGTACCCAAAAGCGGACAGGGGGGCAGTTCTTC,CASTQKRTGGQFF
-,TRBJ1-2,TRBV24-1,-,TGTGCCACCAGTGAGCATGACAGCCCTCACTATGGCTACACCTTC,CATSEHDSPHYGYTF
-,TRBJ2-1,TRBV30,-,TGTGCCTGGAGTGTTCCAATTTACAATGAGCAGTTCTTC,CAWSVPIYNEQFF
-,TRBJ2-2,TRBV5-1,TRBD2,TGCGCCAGCAGCTTTCTAGCGGGTGCGAACACCGGGGAGCTGTTTTTT,CASSFLAGANTGELFF
-,TRBJ2-1,TRBV19,TRBD1,TGTGCCAGTAGGATCCGACAGGGGAGTTACAATGAGCAGTTCTTC,CASRIRQGSYNEQFF
-,TRBJ2-4,TRBV9,TRBD2,TGTGCCAGCAGCCCGACTAGCGGGGGAGCCAAAAACATTCAGTACTTC,CASSPTSGGAKNIQYF
-,TRBJ1-5,TRBV6-7,TRBD1,TGTGCCAGCAGTTACTCGATAGTGGGACAGGGAAGGAGCAATCAGCCCCAGCATTTT,CASSYSIVGQGRSNQPQHF
-,TRBJ2-7,TRBV5-4,TRBD2,TGTGCCAGCAGCCGGGGACTAGCGGGGAACTACGAGCAGTACTTC,CASSRGLAGNYEQYF
-,TRBJ2-7,TRBV27,TRBD2,TGTGCCAGCAATCCCTCCGGGGGGTTTTTCTACGAGCAGTACTTC,CASNPSGGFFYEQYF
-,TRBJ2-7,TRBV7-9,-,TGTGCCAGCAGCTTAGTGCAGGGAGGAGTTCTTTTCTACGAGCAGTACTTC,CASSLVQGGVLFYEQYF
-,TRBJ1-5,TRBV27,-,TGTGCCAGCAGCGGCGGACAGAACAATCAGCCCCAGCATTTT,CASSGGQNNQPQHF
-,TRBJ2-1,TRBV19,TRBD1,TGTGCCAGTAGTATCGTTTACAGGGGATACAATGAGCAGTTCTTC,CASSIVYRGYNEQFF
-,TRBJ2-1,TRBV6-4,TRBD1,TGTGCCAGCAGTGACGGGGCTGGGACAGGGAGAGGAGATGAGCAGTTCTTC,CASSDGAGTGRGDEQFF
once,TRBJ1-5,TRBV27,-,TGTGCCAGCAGAGGGGGAATGTATCAGCCCCAGCATTTT,CASRGGMYQPQHF
-,TRBJ2-1,TRBV6-5,TRBD1,TGTGCCAGCAGCGAGACAGGGGCGCGGTACAATGAGCAGTTCTTC,CASSETGARYNEQFF
-,TRBJ1-4,TRBV5-1,-,TGCGCCAGCAGCAAAGGACGGGAGTCAACTAATGAAAAACTGTTTTTT,CASSKGRESTNEKLFF
-,TRBJ2-7,TRBV27,TRBD1,TGTGCCAGCAGTTTCGACAGGGGTGTAGGAAACTATGACGAGCAGTACTTC,CASSFDRGVGNYDEQYF
few,TRBJ1-2,TRBV7-9,TRBD1,TGTGCCAGCAGCCTCGGGACAGCCAACTATGGCTACACCTTC,CASSLGTANYGYTF
-,TRBJ2-3,TRBV7-9,TRBD1,TGTGCCAGCAGCTTAGGCGGGACAGGGGTTATTTGGACAGATACGCAGTATTTT,CASSLGGTGVIWTDTQYF
-,TRBJ1-2,TRBV7-6,TRBD1,TGTGCCAGCAGCCTACAGGGGCCCGACTATGGCTACACCTTC,CASSLQGPDYGYTF
-,TRBJ1-1,TRBV3-1/TRBV3-2,TRBD1,TGTGCCAGCAGCCGGGGTCCGGGACAGGGCTTTTTGAGGAAGAATACACTAAAAGCTTTCTTT,CASSRGPGQGFLRKNTLKAFF
-,TRBJ2-1,TRBV18,TRBD2,TGTGCCAGCTCACCAACCAGCGGGGGACTCTCTGAGCAGTTCTTC,CASSPTSGGLSEQFF
once,TRBJ1-4,TRBV6-5,TRBD1,TGTGCCAGCGGGACAGGTGCAAAACTGTTTTTT,CASGTGAKLFF